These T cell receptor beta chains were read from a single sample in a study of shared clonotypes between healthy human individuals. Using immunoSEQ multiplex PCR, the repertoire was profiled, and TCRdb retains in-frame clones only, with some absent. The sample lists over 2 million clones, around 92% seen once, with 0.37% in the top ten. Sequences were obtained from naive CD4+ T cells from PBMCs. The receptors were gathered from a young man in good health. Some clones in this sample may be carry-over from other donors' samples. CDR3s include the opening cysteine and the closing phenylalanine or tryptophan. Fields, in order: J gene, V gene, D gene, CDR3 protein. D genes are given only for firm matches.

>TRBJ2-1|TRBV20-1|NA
CSARDSLSQFF
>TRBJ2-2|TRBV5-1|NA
CASTKPEQGNTGELFF
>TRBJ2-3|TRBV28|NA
CASSLRGFGMADTQYF
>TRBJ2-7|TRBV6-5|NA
CASSYWDSVTYEQYF
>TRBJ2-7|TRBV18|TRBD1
CASSPARTGYFYEQYF
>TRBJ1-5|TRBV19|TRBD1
CASSIWGQGDNQPQHF
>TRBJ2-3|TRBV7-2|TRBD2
CASSSPSGTSGGTDTQYF
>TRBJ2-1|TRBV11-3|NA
CASSFASGNEQFF
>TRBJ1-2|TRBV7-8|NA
CASSLAFKEYGYTF
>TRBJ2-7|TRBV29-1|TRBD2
CSVESLLLAGKQYF
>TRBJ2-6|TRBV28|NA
CASSLRSFSGANVLTF
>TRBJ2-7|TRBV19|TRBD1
CASSIARDRGYEQYF
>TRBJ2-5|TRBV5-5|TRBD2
CASSLGTSGSLETQYF
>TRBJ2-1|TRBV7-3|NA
CASSLIRVPSGEQFF
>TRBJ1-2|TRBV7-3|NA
CASSLKSLADGREGYGYTF
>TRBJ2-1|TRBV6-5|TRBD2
CASSYEGGGSYNEQFF
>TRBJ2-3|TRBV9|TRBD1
CASSPGQGRTDTQYF
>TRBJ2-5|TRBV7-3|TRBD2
CASSPLAGGPSATQYF
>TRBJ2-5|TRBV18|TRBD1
CASSRDRGPETQYF
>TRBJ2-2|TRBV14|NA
CASSQAWISGELFF
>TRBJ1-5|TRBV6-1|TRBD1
CASLGQPNQPQHF
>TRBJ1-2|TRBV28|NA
CASSLAVYGYTF
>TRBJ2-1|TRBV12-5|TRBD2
CASGLRLADYNEQFF
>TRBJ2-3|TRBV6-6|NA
CASSQDTQGTDTQYF
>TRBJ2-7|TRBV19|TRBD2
CASNPTGGMTVYEQYF
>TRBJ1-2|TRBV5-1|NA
CASSLGGDGGYTF
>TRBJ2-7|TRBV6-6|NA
CASSSFSEQYF
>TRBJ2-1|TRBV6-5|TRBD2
CASSYRPAGYNEQFF
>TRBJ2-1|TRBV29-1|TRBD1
CSEQQGWNEQFF
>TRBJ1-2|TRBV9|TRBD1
CASSVGQGADGYTF
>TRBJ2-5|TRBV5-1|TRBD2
CASSLSGGRKETQYF
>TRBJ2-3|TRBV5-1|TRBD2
CASSLVGLLAGGSADTQYF
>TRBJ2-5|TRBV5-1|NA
CASSKTVEETQYF
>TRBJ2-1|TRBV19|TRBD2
CASSMGGSYNEQFF
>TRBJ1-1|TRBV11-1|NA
CASRGPERSRTEAFF
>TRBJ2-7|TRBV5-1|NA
CASSLGWSYEQYF
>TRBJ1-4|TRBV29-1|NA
CSVVEGEKLFF
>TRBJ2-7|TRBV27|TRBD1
CASSSWTGGLYEQYF
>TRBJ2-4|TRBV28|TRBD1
CASSSVLSGQGNIQYF
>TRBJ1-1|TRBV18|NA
CASSPRGSAAEAFF